This T cell receptor (beta chain) emerged from a study of glioma-infiltrating T cells. The wider study: Around 1 million peripheral T cells were targeted at roughly 4.5- to 11-fold coverage. Study-wide results and limits: Patients with low tissue-blood divergence carried a signature set of shared blood CDR3 motifs. Tissue-blood divergence was below expectation in non-neoplastic patients, above in gliomas.

Amplification of TCR alpha and beta CDR3 regions from RNA used iRepertoire nested multiplex PCR. TCRdb redid the calling of the multiplex PCR reads with MiXCR, one entry per CDR3 protein. The data hold a few hundred thousand distinct CDR3 sequences, with roughly 41% observed a single time. This clonotype was detected many times. What it recognizes is unknown. The CDR3 covers 14 residues. V lost 5 bases to trimming and J lost 3 bases; unmatched junction nucleotides: 4. The germline V gene encodes CDR1 SGHTA and CDR2 FQGNSA. Material: glioma tissue, nonneoplastic brain tissue, or PBMCs (not recorded which). The rearrangement uses TRBV7-2 and TRBJ2-3, with 8 bases lining up with TRBD1. This TCR was sampled from a human donor with low-grade glioma or glioblastoma, undergoing nonglioma brain surgery, or in good health (not recorded which). CDR3 in amino acids: CASSVDRGTDTQYF. The CDR3 coding sequence is TGTGCCAGCAGCGTCGACAGGGGTACAGATACGCAGTATTTT.